This T cell receptor (beta chain) is from a study of vaccination and CD4 T cells after COVID-19. The overall study: The convalescents comprised six males and four females, two of them Hispanic.

With respect to this clonotype: The target antigen is unknown.

Findings of the study overall: Convalescent patients had a median roughly 90% of reactive clones appearing only post-vaccination.

Cultured CD4+ T-cell DNA underwent Oncomine TCR Beta short-read sequencing. TCRdb fed the PCR reads into MiXCR, producing one record per CDR3 protein. The sample lists under 25,000 distinct CDR3 sequences; roughly three fifths were seen once. Sample treatment: approximately 11-day PBMC culture with coronavirus spike peptide pools or control peptides (ViraFEST assay). This CDR3 is built from 13 residues. The germline V and J ends were trimmed by 4 bases and 4 bases, with 11 bases remaining between them. Per germline, CDR1 GTSNPN and CDR2 SVGIG (reference sequence). The chain links TRBV30 to TRBJ1-5; D perhaps matches TRBD1 (5 bases). Source: CD4+ T cells from blood, cultured in vitro, taken after SARS-CoV-2 vaccination. The TCR was taken from a human donor who received a COVID-19 vaccine. CDR3 residues: CAWNSGTNQPQHF. The DNA for the CDR3 is TGTGCCTGGAATTCAGGGACGAATCAGCCCCAGCATTTT.